This passage covers 12 T cell receptor beta chains from one sample sequenced in a study of cytomegalovirus exposure and HLA in healthy donors. Primers for the PCR totalled 60 Vbeta and 13 Jbeta. The data were produced by immunoSEQ multiplex PCR, yet TCRdb's version contains in-frame clones alone and is incomplete. In the table there are 190,000 or so clones, 75% to 85% of which are singletons. The sample consisted of PBMCs. The source is a boy under 18 in good health and CMV-seronegative.

This clone has just a few counts. The V gene is TRBV11-2, the J gene TRBJ2-7, with TRBD1 matching over 9 bases. Germline values: CDR1 SGHAT, CDR2 FQNNGV. The CDR3 loop spans 13 amino acids. The V segment lost 6 bases and the J segment 6 bases; nucleotides outside the gene matches: 6. The CDR3, as DNA: TGTGCCAGCAGTCAACAGGGGGCGGGCGAGCAGTACTTC. This gives the protein CASSQQGAGEQYF.

The rearrangement joins TRBV5-5 to TRBJ2-6, with TRBD2 identical over 9 bases. The CDR3 spans 18 residues. J lost 0 bases, V lost 2 bases, and 6 bases had no gene match. The germline CDR1 and CDR2 sequences are SGHKS and YYEKEE (reference sequence). The CDR3 loop is CASSFILAGLSGANVLTF. As DNA, the CDR3 is TGTGCCAGCAGCTTTATCCTAGCGGGGCTCTCTGGGGCCAACGTCCTGACTTTC. Filled out from reference TRBV5-5 and TRBJ2-6, the complete variable domain reads DAGVTQSPTHLIKTRGQQVTLRCSPISGHKSVSWYQQVLGQGPQFIFQYYEKEERGRGNFPDRFSARQFPNYSSELNVNALLLGDSALYLCASSFILAGLSGANVLTFGAGSRLTVL.

The J gene is TRBJ1-2, the V gene TRBV2; no firm D call. Germline V CDR1 and CDR2: SNHLY, FYNNEI. V lost 7 bases and J lost 2, with 8 bases in between. The CDR3 length is 12 residues. This chain's CDR3 is CASKRENYGYTF. CDR3 DNA: TGTGCCAGCAAGAGGGAAAACTATGGCTACACCTTC.

The chain uses TRBV2 and TRBJ2-5; the D gene is possibly TRBD2 (7 bases). CDR3 length equals 15 residues. V was cut by 0 bases and J by 1 base, with 9 bases left in between. Germline CDR1 and CDR2: SNHLY and FYNNEI. The chain's CDR3 is CASSEAGGPQETQYF. DNA for the CDR3: TGTGCCAGCAGTGAAGCGGGGGGGCCCCAAGAGACCCAGTACTTC.

The chain couples TRBV6-5 to TRBJ1-6; 10 nucleotides agree with TRBD1. Germline V lookup: CDR1 MNHEY, CDR2 SVGAGI. The CDR3 contains 14 residues. J gave up 7 bases and V 6 bases, and 3 bases lay outside the gene matches. The CDR3, as DNA: TGTGCCAGCAGGTGGGGACAGGGGAATTCACCCCTCCACTTT. It codes for CASRWGQGNSPLHF.

DNA of the CDR3: TGTGCCAGCAGCTCACTCCCGGGACAGAGGACCTTCTATAATTCACCCCTCCACTTT. This gives the protein CASSSLPGQRTFYNSPLHF. The gene calls are TRBV11-2 and TRBJ1-6, with 7 bases matching TRBD1. The germline gives CDR1 SGHAT, CDR2 FQNNGV. V lost 4 bases and J lost 3; bases outside the gene matches: 15. The CDR3 is made up of 19 amino acids.

This clone was observed a handful of times. The chain recombines TRBV5-1 with TRBJ1-3; D possibly corresponds to TRBD1 (5 bases). The CDR3 sequence is 14 residues long. V gave up 2 bases and J gave up 1 base, with 7 bases separating them. Germline V gene lookup returns CDR1 SGHRS and CDR2 YFSETQ. CDR3 nucleotides: TGCGCCAGCAGCTTATCAGGGTCTGGAAACACCATATATTTT. This translates into CASSLSGSGNTIYF.

The rearrangement links TRBV7-9 to TRBJ1-5; 7 nucleotides agree with TRBD1. The germline V gene encodes CDR1 SEHNR and CDR2 FQNEAQ (reference sequence). V shed 6 bases, J shed 3 bases, and the junction held 5 bases outside the gene matches. The CDR3 has 14 amino acids. The DNA of the CDR3 is TGTGCCAGCAGTTTCACAGGGGCCAATCAGCCCCAGCATTTT. Its protein is CASSFTGANQPQHF.

The chain couples TRBV4-3 to TRBJ2-5; D not certain. The germline V gene encodes CDR1 LGHNA and CDR2 YSLEER. Trimming shortened V by 0 bases and J by 5 bases, and 10 bases separated the two germline ends. CDR3 length equals 14 residues. The CDR3: CASSQEIQIETQYF. The CDR3 nucleotides read TGCGCCAGCAGCCAAGAGATACAGATCGAGACCCAGTACTTC.

The J gene is TRBJ2-1, the V gene TRBV28, with a possible D match to TRBD2 (6 bases). Germline V lookup: CDR1 MDHEN, CDR2 SYDVKM. This CDR3 is 16 amino acids long. The ends were cut back, 3 bases at V and 2 bases at J, with 14 bases in the middle. This chain's CDR3 is CASSLFNGGAYNEQFF. The CDR3 DNA is TGTGCCAGCAGTTTGTTCAATGGCGGGGCCTACAATGAGCAGTTCTTC.

The gene calls are TRBV18 and TRBJ2-3, with 15 bases identical to TRBD2. Germline V gene sequence: CDR1 KGHSH, CDR2 LQKENI. Trimming removed 0 bases from V and 0 bases from J; junction bases left unmatched: 4. There are 19 residues in the CDR3. CDR3 nucleotides: TGTGCCAGCTCACCACCGGGACTAGCGGGGGGCTCTAGCACAGATACGCAGTATTTT. It yields the protein CASSPPGLAGGSSTDTQYF. Full variable domain (outside the CDR3, taken from reference TRBV18 and TRBJ2-3): NAGVMQNPRHLVRRRGQEARLRCSPMKGHSHVYWYRQLPEEGLKFMVYLQKENIIDESGMPKERFSAEFPKEGPSILRIQQVVRGDSAAYFCASSPPGLAGGSSTDTQYFGPGTRLTVL.

The chain recombines TRBV5-5 with TRBJ2-1, with TRBD2 matching 10 bases. V was pared by 2 bases and J by 2 bases, with 1 base of the junction left unmatched. This CDR3 comprises 15 residues. From germline, CDR1 is SGHKS and CDR2 YYEKEE (reference sequence). Written as DNA, the CDR3 is TGTGCCAGCAGCTTCGGACTAGCGGCCTACAATGAGCAGTTCTTC. Translating it yields CASSFGLAAYNEQFF.